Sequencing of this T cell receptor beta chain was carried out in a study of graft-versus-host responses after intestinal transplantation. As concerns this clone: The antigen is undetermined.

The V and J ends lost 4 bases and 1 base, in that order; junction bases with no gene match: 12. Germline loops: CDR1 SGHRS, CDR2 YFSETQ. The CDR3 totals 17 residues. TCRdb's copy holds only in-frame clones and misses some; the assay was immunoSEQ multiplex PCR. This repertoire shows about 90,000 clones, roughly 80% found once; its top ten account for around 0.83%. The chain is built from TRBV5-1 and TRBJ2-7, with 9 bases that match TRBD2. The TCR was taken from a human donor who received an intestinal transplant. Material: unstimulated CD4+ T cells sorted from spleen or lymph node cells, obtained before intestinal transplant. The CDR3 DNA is TGCGCCAGCAGCACTGGACGTATAGCGGGAGAGTCCTACGAGCAGTACTTC. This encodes CASSTGRIAGESYEQYF.